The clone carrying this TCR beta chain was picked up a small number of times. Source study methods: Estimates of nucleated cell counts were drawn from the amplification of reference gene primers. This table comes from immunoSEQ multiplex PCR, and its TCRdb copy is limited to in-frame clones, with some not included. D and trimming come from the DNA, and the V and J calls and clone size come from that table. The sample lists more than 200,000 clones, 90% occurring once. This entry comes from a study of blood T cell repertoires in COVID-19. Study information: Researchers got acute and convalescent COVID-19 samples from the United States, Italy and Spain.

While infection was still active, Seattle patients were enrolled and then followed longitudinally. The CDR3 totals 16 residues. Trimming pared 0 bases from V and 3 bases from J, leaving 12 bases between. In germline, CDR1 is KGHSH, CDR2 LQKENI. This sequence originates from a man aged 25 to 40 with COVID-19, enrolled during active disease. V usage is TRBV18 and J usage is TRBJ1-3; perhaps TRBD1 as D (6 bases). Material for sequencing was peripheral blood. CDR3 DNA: TGTGCCAGCTCACCACCGTGGGGGCAGGGTGGAAACACCATATATTTT. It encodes CASSPPWGQGGNTIYF.